This record looks at one T cell receptor beta chain sequence and its context. The V gene's germline CDR1 is SGHKS and CDR2 YYEKEE (reference sequence). CDR3 size: 14 residues. The V gene lost 6 bases and the J gene lost 1 base, with 13 bases spanning the gap. These data belong to a study of control samples from healthy donors and cancer patients. TCRdb's copy holds only in-frame clones and misses some; the assay was immunoSEQ multiplex PCR. The sample yields roughly 190,000 clones, of which the top ten take up less than 2.5%. Sequencing input: blood. This TCR derives from a woman aged 25 to 39 in good health. This sequence joins TRBV5-5 and TRBJ1-1; a possible D gene is TRBD1 (6 bases). CDR3 DNA sequence: TGTGCCAGCATATTGGGGGGCGCGAACACTGAAGCTTTCTTT. Its protein product is CASILGGANTEAFF. The full variable domain, with the rest looked up from reference TRBV5-5 and TRBJ1-1, is DAGVTQSPTHLIKTRGQQVTLRCSPISGHKSVSWYQQVLGQGPQFIFQYYEKEERGRGNFPDRFSARQFPNYSSELNVNALLLGDSALYLCASILGGANTEAFFGQGTRLTVV.